This TCR beta chain is from a study of monozygotic twins with inflammatory bowel disease. Study-wide points: Twins classed as concordant or discordant showed no difference in repertoire similarity, possibly from limited power. Evidence did not back any single strong signal or clonotype linked to IBD.

The authors ran two nested PCRs of about 15 and 9 cycles on TCRalpha and TCRbeta cDNA. TCRdb reanalyzed the 5' RACE reads and collapses them to one entry per CDR3 protein, without DNA. Its table lists over 100,000 distinct CDR3 sequences. The CDR3 extends over 14 amino acids. The V gene's germline CDR1 is MNHEY and CDR2 SVGAGI. As concerns this clonotype: The antigen is unknown.

This sequence was found in a human donor with ulcerative colitis or Crohn's disease, or a healthy co-twin of an affected twin (not recorded which). The source material was blood. The rearrangement joins TRBV6-5 to TRBJ2-1; the TCRdb D gene call, TRBD1, has no DNA to confirm it. The CDR3 loop is CASSYRTQGNEQFF.